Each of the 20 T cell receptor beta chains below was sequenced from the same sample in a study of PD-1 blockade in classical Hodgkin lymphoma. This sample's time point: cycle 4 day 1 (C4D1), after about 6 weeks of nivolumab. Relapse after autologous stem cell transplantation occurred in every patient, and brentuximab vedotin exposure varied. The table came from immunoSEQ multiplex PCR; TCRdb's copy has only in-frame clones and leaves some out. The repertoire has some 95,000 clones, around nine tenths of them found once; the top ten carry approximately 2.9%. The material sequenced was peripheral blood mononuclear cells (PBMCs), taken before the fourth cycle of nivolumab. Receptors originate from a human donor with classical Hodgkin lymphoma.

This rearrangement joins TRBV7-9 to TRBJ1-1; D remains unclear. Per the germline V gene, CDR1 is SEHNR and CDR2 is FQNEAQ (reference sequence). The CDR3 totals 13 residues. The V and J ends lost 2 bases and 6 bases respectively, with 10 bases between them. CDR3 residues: CASSLRLGAEAFF. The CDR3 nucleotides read TGTGCCAGCAGCTTAAGGCTTGGGGCTGAAGCTTTCTTT. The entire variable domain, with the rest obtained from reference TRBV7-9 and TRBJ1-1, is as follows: DTGVSQNPRHKITKRGQNVTFRCDPISEHNRLYWYRQTLGQGPEFLTYFQNEAQLEKSRLLSDRFSAERPKGSFSTLEIQRTEQGDSAMYLCASSLRLGAEAFFGQGTRLTVV.

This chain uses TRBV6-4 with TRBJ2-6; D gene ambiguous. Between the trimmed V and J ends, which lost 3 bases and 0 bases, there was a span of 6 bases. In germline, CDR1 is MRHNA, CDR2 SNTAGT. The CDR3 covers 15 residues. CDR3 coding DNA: TGTGCCAGCAGTGAATCCATCTCTGGGGCCAACGTCCTGACTTTC. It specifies CASSESISGANVLTF.

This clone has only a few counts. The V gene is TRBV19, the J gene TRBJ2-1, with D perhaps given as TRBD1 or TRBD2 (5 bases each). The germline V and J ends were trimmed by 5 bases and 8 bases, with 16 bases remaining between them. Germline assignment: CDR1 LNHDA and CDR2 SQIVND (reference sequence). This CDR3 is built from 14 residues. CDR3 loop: CASSPGTRSHEQFF. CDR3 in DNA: TGTGCCAGTAGTCCCGGGACCCGTTCACATGAGCAGTTCTTC.

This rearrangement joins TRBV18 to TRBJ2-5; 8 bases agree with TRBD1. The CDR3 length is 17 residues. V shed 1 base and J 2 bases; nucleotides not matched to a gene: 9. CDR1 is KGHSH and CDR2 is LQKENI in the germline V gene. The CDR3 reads CASSPRLRDRRQETQYF. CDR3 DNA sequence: TGTGCCAGCTCACCACGGTTGCGGGACAGGAGACAAGAGACCCAGTACTTC.

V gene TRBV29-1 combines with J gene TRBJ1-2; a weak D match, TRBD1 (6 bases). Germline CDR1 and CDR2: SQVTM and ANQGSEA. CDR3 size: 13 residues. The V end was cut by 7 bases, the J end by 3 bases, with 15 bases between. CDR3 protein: CSARGGWDYGYTF. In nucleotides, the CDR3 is TGCAGCGCCCGAGGGGGGTGGGACTATGGCTACACCTTC.

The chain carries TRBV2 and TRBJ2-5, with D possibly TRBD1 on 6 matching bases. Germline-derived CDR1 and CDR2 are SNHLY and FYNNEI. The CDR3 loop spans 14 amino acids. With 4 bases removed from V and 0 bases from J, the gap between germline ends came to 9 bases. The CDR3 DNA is TGTGCCAGCAGTGTAGACAGGTACCAAGAGACCCAGTACTTC. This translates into CASSVDRYQETQYF.

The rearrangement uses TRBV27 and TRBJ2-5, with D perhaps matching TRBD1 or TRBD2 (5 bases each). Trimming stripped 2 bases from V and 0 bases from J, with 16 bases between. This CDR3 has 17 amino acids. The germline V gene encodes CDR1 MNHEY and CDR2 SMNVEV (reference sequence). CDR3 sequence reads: CASSLPAGTLYQETQYF. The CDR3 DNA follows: TGTGCCAGCAGTTTACCAGCCGGGACCCTGTACCAAGAGACCCAGTACTTC.

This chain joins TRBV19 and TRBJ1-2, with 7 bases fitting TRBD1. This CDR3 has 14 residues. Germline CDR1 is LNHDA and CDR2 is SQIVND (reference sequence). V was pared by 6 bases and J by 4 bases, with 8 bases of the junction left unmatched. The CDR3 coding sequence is TGTGCCAGTAGCCCAGGGGGTTGGAGCTATGGCTACACCTTC. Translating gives CASSPGGWSYGYTF.

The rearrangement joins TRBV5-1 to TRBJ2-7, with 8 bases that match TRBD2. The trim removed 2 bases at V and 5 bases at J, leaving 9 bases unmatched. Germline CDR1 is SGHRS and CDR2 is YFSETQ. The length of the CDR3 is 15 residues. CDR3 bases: TGCGCCAGCAGCTTCTCCGGGGGGGACCAGCACGAGCAGTACTTC. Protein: CASSFSGGDQHEQYF.

Here the CDR3 DNA reads TGTGCCAGCAGTTATTTGTTCACCGGGGAGCTGTTTTTT. Its translation is CASSYLFTGELFF. J is TRBJ2-2 and V is TRBV6-5, with unresolved D. Trimming took off 3 bases at V and 4 bases at J, with 6 bases between the two ends. The CDR3 extends over 13 amino acids. From germline, CDR1 is MNHEY and CDR2 SVGAGI.

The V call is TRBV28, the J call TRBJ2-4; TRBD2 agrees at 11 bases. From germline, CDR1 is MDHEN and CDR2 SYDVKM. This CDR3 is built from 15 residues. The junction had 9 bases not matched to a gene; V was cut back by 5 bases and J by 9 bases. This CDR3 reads CASSHSGGAGVIQYF. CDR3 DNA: TGTGCCAGCAGTCATAGCGGGGGGGCGGGAGTCATTCAGTACTTC.

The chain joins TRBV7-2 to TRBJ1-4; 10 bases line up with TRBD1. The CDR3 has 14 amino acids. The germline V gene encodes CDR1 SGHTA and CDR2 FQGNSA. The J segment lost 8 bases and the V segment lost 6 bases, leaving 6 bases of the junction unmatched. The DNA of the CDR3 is TGTGCCAGCAGGAGGACAGGGGGGGAGGAAAAACTGTTTTTT. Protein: CASRRTGGEEKLFF.

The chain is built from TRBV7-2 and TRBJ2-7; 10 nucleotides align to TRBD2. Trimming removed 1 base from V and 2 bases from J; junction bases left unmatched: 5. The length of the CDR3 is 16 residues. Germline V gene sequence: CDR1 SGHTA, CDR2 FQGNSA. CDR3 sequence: CASSLVSGGITYEQYF. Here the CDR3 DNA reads TGTGCCAGCAGCTTAGTTAGCGGGGGGATCACCTACGAGCAGTACTTC.

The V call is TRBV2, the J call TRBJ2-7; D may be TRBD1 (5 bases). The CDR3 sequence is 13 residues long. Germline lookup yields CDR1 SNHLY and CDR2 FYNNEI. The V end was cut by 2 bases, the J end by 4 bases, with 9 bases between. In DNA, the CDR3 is TGTGCCAGCAGTGAATTGACAGATTACGAGCAGTACTTC. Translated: CASSELTDYEQYF.

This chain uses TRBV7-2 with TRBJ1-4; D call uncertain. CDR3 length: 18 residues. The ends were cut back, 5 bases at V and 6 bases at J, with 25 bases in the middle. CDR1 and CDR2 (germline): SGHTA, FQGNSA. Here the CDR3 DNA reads TGTGCCAGCAGCCATGCGGGGTTAACAGCCTCGCGGGATGAAAAACTGTTTTTT. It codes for CASSHAGLTASRDEKLFF.

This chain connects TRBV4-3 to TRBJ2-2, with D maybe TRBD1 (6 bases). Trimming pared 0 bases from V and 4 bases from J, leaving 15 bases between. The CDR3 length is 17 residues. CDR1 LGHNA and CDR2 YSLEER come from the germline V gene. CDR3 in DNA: TGCGCCAGCAGCCAAGAGGTATTACAGGGCAGCACCGGGGAGCTGTTTTTT. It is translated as CASSQEVLQGSTGELFF.

CDR3 sequence (DNA): TGTGCCAGCAGCCCCTCAGGGGGGCGGTACGAGCAGTACTTC. Protein product: CASSPSGGRYEQYF. This rearrangement joins TRBV11-2 to TRBJ2-7, with D perhaps TRBD1 (7 bases). The CDR3 sequence is 14 residues long. CDR1 and CDR2 (germline): SGHAT, FQNNGV. The ends were cut back, 5 bases at V and 4 bases at J, with 15 bases in the middle.

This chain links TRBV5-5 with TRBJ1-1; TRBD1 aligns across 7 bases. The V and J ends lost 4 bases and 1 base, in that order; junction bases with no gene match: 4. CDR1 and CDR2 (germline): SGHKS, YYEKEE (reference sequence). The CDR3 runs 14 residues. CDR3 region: CASSQDRANTEAFF. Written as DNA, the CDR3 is TGTGCCAGCAGCCAAGACAGGGCGAACACTGAAGCTTTCTTT.

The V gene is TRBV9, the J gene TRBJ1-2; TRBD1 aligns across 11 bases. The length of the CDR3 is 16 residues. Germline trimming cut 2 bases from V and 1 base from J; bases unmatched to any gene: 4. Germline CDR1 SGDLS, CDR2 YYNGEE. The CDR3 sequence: CASSVGDRGFNYGYTF. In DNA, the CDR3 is TGTGCCAGCAGCGTTGGGGACAGGGGGTTTAACTATGGCTACACCTTC.

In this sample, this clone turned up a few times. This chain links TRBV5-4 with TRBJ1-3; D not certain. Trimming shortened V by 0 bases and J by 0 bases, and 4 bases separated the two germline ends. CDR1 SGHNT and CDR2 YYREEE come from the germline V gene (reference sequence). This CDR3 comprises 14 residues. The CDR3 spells CASSLDFSGNTIYF. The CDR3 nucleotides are TGTGCCAGCAGCTTGGATTTCTCTGGAAACACCATATATTTT.